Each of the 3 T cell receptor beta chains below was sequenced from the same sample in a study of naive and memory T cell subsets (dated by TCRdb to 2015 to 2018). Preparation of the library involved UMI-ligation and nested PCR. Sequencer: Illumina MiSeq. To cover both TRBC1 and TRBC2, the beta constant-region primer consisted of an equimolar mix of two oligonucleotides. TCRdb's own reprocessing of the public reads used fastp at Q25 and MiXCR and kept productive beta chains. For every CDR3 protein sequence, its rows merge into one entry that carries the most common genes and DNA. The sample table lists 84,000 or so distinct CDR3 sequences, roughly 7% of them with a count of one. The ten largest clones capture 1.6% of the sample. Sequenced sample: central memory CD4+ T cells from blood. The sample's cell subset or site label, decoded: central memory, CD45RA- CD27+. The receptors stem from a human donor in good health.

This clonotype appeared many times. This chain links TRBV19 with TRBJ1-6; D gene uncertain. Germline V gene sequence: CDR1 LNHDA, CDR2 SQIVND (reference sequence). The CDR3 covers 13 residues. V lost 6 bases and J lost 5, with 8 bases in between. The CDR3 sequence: CASRQVDNSPLHF. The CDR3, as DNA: TGTGCCAGTAGGCAGGTTGATAATTCACCCCTCCACTTT.

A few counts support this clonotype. The DNA of the CDR3 is TGTGCCAGCAGCATAGGAAGTCCCCGGTGGGAGCAGTTCTTC. Protein sequence: CASSIGSPRWEQFF. The chain carries TRBV2 and TRBJ2-1; no definite D call. The CDR3 loop spans 14 amino acids. Trimming shortened V by 6 bases and J by 10 bases, and 19 bases separated the two germline ends. CDR1 and CDR2 (germline): SNHLY, FYNNEI.

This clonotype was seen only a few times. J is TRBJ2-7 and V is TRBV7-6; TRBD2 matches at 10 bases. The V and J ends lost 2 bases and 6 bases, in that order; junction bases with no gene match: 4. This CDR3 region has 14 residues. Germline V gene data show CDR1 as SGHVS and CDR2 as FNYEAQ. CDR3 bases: TGTGCCAGCAGCTTATGGACTAGCGGAGTCGAGCAGTACTTC. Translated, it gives CASSLWTSGVEQYF.